The 2 T cell receptor beta chains in this list originate from one sample, sequenced in a study of identifying expanded T cells in peripheral blood. The repertoire was sequenced with immunoSEQ multiplex PCR; TCRdb's copy has only in-frame clones and lacks some. The sample has some 120,000 clones, around four fifths seen once. The sequenced sample was blood. These receptors were obtained from a person aged 18 to 70 in good health.

V is TRBV4-3 and J is TRBJ2-3; D remains unclear. The CDR3 is 13 residues long. V lost 0 bases to trimming and J lost 6 bases, with 7 bases between them. The germline V gene encodes CDR1 LGHNA and CDR2 YSLEER. The CDR3 here is CASSQEYADTQYF. CDR3 nucleotides: TGCGCCAGCAGCCAAGAGTATGCGGATACGCAGTATTTT.

The chain uses TRBV5-5 and TRBJ2-5, with D hard to call. This CDR3 contains 14 residues. The V gene lost 3 bases and the J gene lost 1 base, with 10 bases spanning the gap. CDR1 is SGHKS and CDR2 is YYEKEE in the germline V gene (reference sequence). The CDR3: CASSSTTTQETQYF. The CDR3 DNA reads as TGTGCCAGCAGCTCGACGACAACCCAAGAGACCCAGTACTTC.